The 24 T cell receptor beta chains below were found in one sample sequenced in a study of OX40 agonist ivuxolimab in advanced cancers. Produced via immunoSEQ multiplex PCR; TCRdb's table is partial and in-frame only. This sample has tens of thousands of clones; around 90% occur once, and the top ten carry 1.5% to 2%. The specimen comprised CD4+ or CD8+ T cells sorted from blood, sampled in a trial of the OX40 agonist ivuxolimab. The receptors were gathered from an adult with an advanced solid tumor such as melanoma, head and neck, liver or kidney cancer.

As DNA, the CDR3 is TGTGCCAGCAGCATATGGGACCTCTCCTACGAGCAGTACTTC. Protein product: CASSIWDLSYEQYF. The rearrangement links TRBV7-9 to TRBJ2-7; D is perhaps TRBD1 or TRBD2 (5 bases each). With 5 bases removed from V and 0 bases from J, the gap between germline ends came to 11 bases. Germline V CDR1 and CDR2: SEHNR, FQNEAQ (reference sequence). The CDR3 spans 14 residues.

This clone was counted once. V and J are TRBV18 and TRBJ2-2; TRBD2 matches at 9 bases. This CDR3 has 16 residues. The germline CDR1 and CDR2 sequences are KGHSH and LQKENI. With 3 bases clipped from V and 4 bases from J, the junction kept 6 bases outside the gene matches. Here the CDR3 DNA reads TGTGCCAGCTCACCCTCGGGACTAGCTAGCACCGGGGAGCTGTTTTTT. This sequence encodes CASSPSGLASTGELFF.

The chain joins TRBV7-2 to TRBJ2-7; 7 positions agree with TRBD1. The V and J ends lost 5 bases and 4 bases, in that order; junction bases with no gene match: 2. Germline CDR1 reads SGHTA; CDR2 reads FQGNSA. The CDR3 is made up of 12 amino acids. The chain's CDR3 is CASSVQGYEQYF. The CDR3, as DNA: TGTGCCAGCAGCGTACAGGGGTACGAGCAGTACTTC.

The rearrangement joins TRBV10-3 to TRBJ1-2; D perhaps matches TRBD1 (5 bases). The CDR3 loop spans 17 amino acids. CDR1 and CDR2 (germline): ENHRY, SYGVKD. Trimming shortened V by 0 bases and J by 0 bases, and 14 bases separated the two germline ends. CDR3 bases: TGTGCCATCAGTGAGTCGTTGCCAGGGATTACTAACTATGGCTACACCTTC. Its protein product is CAISESLPGITNYGYTF.

The rearrangement uses TRBV6-5 and TRBJ1-1, with 8 nucleotides matching TRBD1. CDR3 length: 14 residues. V gave up 4 bases and J gave up 4 bases; unmatched junction bases: 5. The V gene's germline CDR1 is MNHEY and CDR2 SVGAGI. This chain's CDR3 is CASSFHTGGTEAFF. The CDR3 DNA follows: TGTGCCAGCAGTTTTCATACAGGGGGCACTGAAGCTTTCTTT.

The V and J genes are TRBV10-3 and TRBJ2-2, with a tentative D call TRBD2 (6 bases). Between the trimmed V and J ends, which lost 10 bases and 3 bases, there was a span of 18 bases. CDR3 length: 15 residues. Germline V CDR1 and CDR2: ENHRY, SYGVKD. For the CDR3, the DNA is TGTGCCACGACCTCCGGGGGTGCGGACACCGGGGAGCTGTTTTTT. The encoded protein is CATTSGGADTGELFF.

V gene TRBV4-2 combines with J gene TRBJ2-3; D gene uncertain. V lost 4 bases and J lost 6, with 14 bases in between. The CDR3 contains 14 residues. In germline, CDR1 is LGHNA, CDR2 YNFKEQ. CDR3 DNA: TGTGCCAGCAGCCCGACTCACCCCTGGGATACGCAGTATTTT. Its translation: CASSPTHPWDTQYF.

This clone was counted between two and nine times. The gene calls are TRBV19 and TRBJ1-4; D is possibly TRBD1 (6 bases). This CDR3 contains 17 residues. Germline V gene sequence: CDR1 LNHDA, CDR2 SQIVND (reference sequence). Trimming stripped 5 bases from V and 2 bases from J, with 18 bases between. The CDR3 region has the DNA TGTGCCAGTAGTGGTGGAGGATTCCAGGGGACTAATGAAAAACTGTTTTTT. Translation gives CASSGGGFQGTNEKLFF. Using reference TRBV19 and TRBJ1-4 for the parts outside the CDR3, the full variable domain is DGGITQSPKYLFRKEGQNVTLSCEQNLNHDAMYWYRQDPGQGLRLIYYSQIVNDFQKGDIAEGYSVSREKKESFPLTVTSAQKNPTAFYLCASSGGGFQGTNEKLFFGSGTQLSVL.

The chain carries TRBV30 and TRBJ2-1, with TRBD1 as a possible D gene (6 bases). V gave up 7 bases and J gave up 5 bases, with 15 bases separating them. The CDR3 is made up of 13 amino acids. Germline-derived CDR1 and CDR2 are GTSNPN and SVGIG (reference sequence). This CDR3 reads CALTGEPNNEQFF. The DNA of the CDR3 is TGTGCCTTGACAGGCGAACCAAACAATGAGCAGTTCTTC.

The chain links TRBV10-3 to TRBJ2-2; unclear D gene. Germline loops: CDR1 ENHRY, CDR2 SYGVKD. This CDR3 has 16 amino acids. The ends were cut back, 2 bases at V and 1 base at J, with 11 bases in the middle. The CDR3 nucleotides are TGTGCCATCAGTGAGAAGGGCAGACTGAACACCGGGGAGCTGTTTTTT. This gives the protein CAISEKGRLNTGELFF.

J is TRBJ1-2 and V is TRBV27; a weak D match, TRBD1 (5 bases). The V end lost 5 bases, the J end lost 6 bases, and 16 bases lay between the germline ends. CDR1 and CDR2 from the germline V gene are MNHEY and SMNVEV (reference sequence). This CDR3 comprises 14 residues. The CDR3 region is CASSVNPGRDGYTF. Written as DNA, the CDR3 is TGTGCCAGCAGTGTAAATCCAGGGAGGGATGGCTACACCTTC.

J is TRBJ2-1 and V is TRBV4-1, with 10 bases fitting TRBD2. V was clipped by 1 base and J by 4 bases; unmatched bases: 4. CDR1 MGHRA and CDR2 YSYEKL come from the germline V gene. CDR3 length: 16 residues. CDR3: CASSQGGLAIYNEQFF. The CDR3 DNA reads TGCGCCAGCAGCCAAGGGGGACTAGCGATATACAATGAGCAGTTCTTC.

The V call is TRBV7-8, the J call TRBJ1-2; 7 positions agree with TRBD1. The CDR3 consists of 16 residues. V lost 1 base, J lost 7 bases, and 12 bases stayed unmatched. From germline, CDR1 is SGHVS and CDR2 FQNEAQ. The CDR3 DNA is TGTGCCAGCAGCTTAGGGCGAAGCAGGGGGTTATTTGGCTACACCTTC. It is translated as CASSLGRSRGLFGYTF.

The V gene is TRBV27, the J gene TRBJ2-2; D not certain. Germline values: CDR1 MNHEY, CDR2 SMNVEV (reference sequence). V was cut by 2 bases and J by 6 bases, with 16 bases left in between. The CDR3 extends over 16 amino acids. The CDR3 bases are TGTGCCAGCAGTTTACGCGGACCCCGTGGGCCCGGGGAGCTGTTTTTT. It codes for CASSLRGPRGPGELFF.

The CDR3 nucleotides read TGTGCCAGCAGAACTCCGGGACCGGGGGAGACCCAGTACTTC. Amino acids: CASRTPGPGETQYF. V and J are TRBV7-8 and TRBJ2-5, with D perhaps given as TRBD1 or TRBD2 (5 bases each). The CDR3 length is 14 residues. Germline CDR1 is SGHVS and CDR2 is FQNEAQ. Trimming shortened V by 6 bases and J by 5 bases, and 16 bases separated the two germline ends.

In the case of this clone: Germline and junction disagree at one end, which may indicate a read error. The chain carries TRBV4-3 and TRBJ2-3; D unresolved. Germline lookup yields CDR1 LGHNA and CDR2 YSLEER. This CDR3 comprises 14 residues. For the CDR3, the DNA is TGCGCCAACAGCCAAGGGCCGCGTACAGATACGCAGTATTTT. Protein product: CANSQGPRTDTQYF.

CDR3 nucleotide sequence: TGTGCCAGTAGTACAGGACTAGATCTCTCGCAGTATTTT. Translating gives CASSTGLDLSQYF. The V and J genes are TRBV19 and TRBJ2-3; 7 bases agree with TRBD2. The length of the CDR3 is 13 residues. CDR1 and CDR2 (germline): LNHDA, SQIVND (reference sequence). Trimming cost V 4 bases and J 10 bases; bases outside gene matches: 8. Using reference TRBV19 and TRBJ2-3 for the parts outside the CDR3, the full variable domain is DGGITQSPKYLFRKEGQNVTLSCEQNLNHDAMYWYRQDPGQGLRLIYYSQIVNDFQKGDIAEGYSVSREKKESFPLTVTSAQKNPTAFYLCASSTGLDLSQYFGPGTRLTVL.

The rearrangement joins TRBV7-7 to TRBJ2-5, with 9 bases aligning to TRBD2. V lost 1 base to trimming and J lost 4 bases; unmatched junction nucleotides: 10. Germline assignment: CDR1 SSHAT and CDR2 FNYEAQ (reference sequence). The CDR3 length is 17 residues. The CDR3 bases are TGTGCCAGCAGCTTAGGATTGCAGCGGGAGGCCCCAGAGACCCAGTACTTC. It yields the protein CASSLGLQREAPETQYF.

The V and J genes are TRBV10-3 and TRBJ2-3; D may be TRBD1 (6 bases). Germline values: CDR1 ENHRY, CDR2 SYGVKD. Trimming stripped 6 bases from V and 3 bases from J, with 13 bases between. The CDR3 contains 14 residues. CDR3 sequence: CAIRSGANTDTQYF. The CDR3 nucleotides read TGTGCCATCAGGTCAGGGGCCAATACAGATACGCAGTATTTT.

This chain links TRBV28 with TRBJ2-6; no firm D call. CDR1 is MDHEN, CDR2 SYDVKM, per germline. V was shortened by 3 bases and J by 0 bases, with 9 bases between the two germline ends. There are 16 residues in the CDR3. DNA for the CDR3: TGTGCCAGCAGTTTGGGTGCTTACTCTGGGGCCAACGTCCTGACTTTC. It yields the protein CASSLGAYSGANVLTF.

V and J are TRBV28 and TRBJ2-5; D possibly corresponds to TRBD2 (6 bases). Gene TRBJ2-7 matches the end of the DNA better, so the J call may be wrong. Germline V gene data show CDR1 as MDHEN and CDR2 as SYDVKM. This CDR3 has 16 amino acids. The CDR3 loop reads CASSLGWPGDSYEQYF. Here the CDR3 DNA reads TGTGCCAGCAGTTTAGGCTGGCCGGGGGACTCCTACGAGCAGTACTTC.

V is TRBV7-9 and J is TRBJ1-1; perhaps TRBD1 as D (6 bases). V was trimmed by 10 bases and J by 2 bases, leaving 14 bases between them. The CDR3 spans 13 residues. CDR1 is SEHNR and CDR2 is FQNEAQ in the germline V gene (reference sequence). CDR3 in DNA: TGTGCCACTATACGGGGGGCCAACACTGAAGCTTTCTTT. It codes for CATIRGANTEAFF.

This clone was detected once. V and J are TRBV11-2 and TRBJ2-1; possible D gene TRBD1, 6 bases. The CDR3 is 14 amino acids. Germline loops: CDR1 SGHAT, CDR2 FQNNGV. The ends were cut back, 4 bases at V and 7 bases at J, with 14 bases in the middle. The DNA of the CDR3 is TGTGCCAGCAGCTCCATTACTAGGGGGAATGAGCAGTTCTTC. Its translation is CASSSITRGNEQFF. The entire variable domain, with the rest obtained from reference TRBV11-2 and TRBJ2-1, is as follows: EAGVAQSPRYKIIEKRQSVAFWCNPISGHATLYWYQQILGQGPKLLIQFQNNGVVDDSQLPKDRFSAERLKGVDSTLKIQPAKLEDSAVYLCASSSITRGNEQFFGPGTRLTVL.

The chain employs TRBV6-1 and TRBJ1-5; D is ambiguous. This CDR3 is built from 16 residues. Trimming removed 1 base at V and 1 base at J, with 11 bases between. The germline V gene has CDR1 MNHNS and CDR2 SASEGT. The CDR3, as DNA: TGTGCCAGCAGTGAAGTTTGGGGAGCGAGCAATCAGCCCCAGCATTTT. It encodes CASSEVWGASNQPQHF.